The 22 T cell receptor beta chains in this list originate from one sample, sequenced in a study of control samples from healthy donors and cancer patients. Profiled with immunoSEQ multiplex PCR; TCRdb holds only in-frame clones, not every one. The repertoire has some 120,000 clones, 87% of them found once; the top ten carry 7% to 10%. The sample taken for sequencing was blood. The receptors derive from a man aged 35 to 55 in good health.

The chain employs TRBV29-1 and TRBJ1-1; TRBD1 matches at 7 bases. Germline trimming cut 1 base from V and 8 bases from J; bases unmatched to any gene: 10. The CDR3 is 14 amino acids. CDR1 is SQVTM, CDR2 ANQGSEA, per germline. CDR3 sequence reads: CSVEALEGGSEAFF. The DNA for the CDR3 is TGCAGCGTTGAAGCCCTCGAAGGGGGCAGCGAAGCTTTCTTT. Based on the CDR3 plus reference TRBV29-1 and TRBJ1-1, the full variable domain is SAVISQKPSRDICQRGTSLTIQCQVDSQVTMMFWYRQQPGQSLTLIATANQGSEATYESGFVIDKFPISRPNLTFSTLTVSNMSPEDSSIYLCSVEALEGGSEAFFGQGTRLTVV.

CDR3: CASSTGPGLGTEAFF. Written as DNA, the CDR3 is TGTGCCAGTAGTACGGGACCGGGTTTAGGTACTGAAGCTTTCTTT. The chain recombines TRBV19 with TRBJ1-1; D perhaps matches TRBD1 (5 bases). The CDR3 consists of 15 residues. Germline V lookup: CDR1 LNHDA, CDR2 SQIVND (reference sequence). Trimming pared 4 bases from V and 5 bases from J, leaving 17 bases between.

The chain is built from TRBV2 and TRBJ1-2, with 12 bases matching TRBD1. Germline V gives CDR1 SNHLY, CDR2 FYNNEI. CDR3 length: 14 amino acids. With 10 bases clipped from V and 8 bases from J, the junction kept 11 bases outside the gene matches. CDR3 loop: CAKHSGTGGVGYTF. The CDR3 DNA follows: TGTGCCAAACATTCCGGGACAGGGGGCGTGGGCTACACCTTC.

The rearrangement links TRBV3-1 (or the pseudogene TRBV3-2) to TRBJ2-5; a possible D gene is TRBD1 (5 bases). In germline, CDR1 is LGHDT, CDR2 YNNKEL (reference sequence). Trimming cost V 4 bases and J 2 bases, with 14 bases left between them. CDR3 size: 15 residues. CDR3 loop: CASSPQVPSQETQYF. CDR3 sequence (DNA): TGTGCCAGCAGCCCACAGGTCCCATCTCAAGAGACCCAGTACTTC.

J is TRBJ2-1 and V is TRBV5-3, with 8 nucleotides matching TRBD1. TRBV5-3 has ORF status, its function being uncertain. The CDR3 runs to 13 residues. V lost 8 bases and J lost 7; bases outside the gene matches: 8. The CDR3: CARPYRGRNEQFF. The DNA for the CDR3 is TGTGCCAGGCCCTACAGGGGGAGGAATGAGCAGTTCTTC.

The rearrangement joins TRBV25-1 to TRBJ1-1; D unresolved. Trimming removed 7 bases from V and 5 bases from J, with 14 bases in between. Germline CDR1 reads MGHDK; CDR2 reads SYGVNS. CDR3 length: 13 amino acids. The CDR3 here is CASTREVMTEAFF. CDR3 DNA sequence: TGTGCCAGCACGAGGGAGGTGATGACTGAAGCTTTCTTT. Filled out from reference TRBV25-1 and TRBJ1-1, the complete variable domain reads EADIYQTPRYLVIGTGKKITLECSQTMGHDKMYWYQQDPGMELHLIHYSYGVNSTEKGDLSSESTVSRIRTEHFPLTLESARPSHTSQYLCASTREVMTEAFFGQGTRLTVV.

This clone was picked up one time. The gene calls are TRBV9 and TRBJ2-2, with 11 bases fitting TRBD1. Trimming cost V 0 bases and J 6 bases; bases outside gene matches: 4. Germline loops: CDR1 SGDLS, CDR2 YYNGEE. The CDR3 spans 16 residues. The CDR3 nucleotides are TGTGCCAGCAGCGTAGTCGGGACAGGGGGGGCCGGGGAGCTGTTTTTT. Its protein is CASSVVGTGGAGELFF.

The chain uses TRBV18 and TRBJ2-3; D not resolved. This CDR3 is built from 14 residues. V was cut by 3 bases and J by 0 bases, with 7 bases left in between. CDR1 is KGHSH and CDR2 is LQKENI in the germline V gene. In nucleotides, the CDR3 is TGTGCCAGCTCACCCCCGCACAGCACAGATACGCAGTATTTT. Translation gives CASSPPHSTDTQYF.

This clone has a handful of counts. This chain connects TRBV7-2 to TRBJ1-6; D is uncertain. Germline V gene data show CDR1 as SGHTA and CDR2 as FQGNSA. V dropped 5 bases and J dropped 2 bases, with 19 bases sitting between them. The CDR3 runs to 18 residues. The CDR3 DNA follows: TGTGCCAGCAGCCCTACAGTTCCCCGGGGTACCTATAATTCACCCCTCCACTTT. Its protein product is CASSPTVPRGTYNSPLHF.

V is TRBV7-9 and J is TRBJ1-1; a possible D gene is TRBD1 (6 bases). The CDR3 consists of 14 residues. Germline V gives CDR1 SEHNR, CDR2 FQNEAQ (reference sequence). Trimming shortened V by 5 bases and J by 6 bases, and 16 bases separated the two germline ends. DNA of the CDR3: TGTGCCAGCAGCCGCCTTGGGACACCGTCTGAAGCTTTCTTT. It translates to CASSRLGTPSEAFF.

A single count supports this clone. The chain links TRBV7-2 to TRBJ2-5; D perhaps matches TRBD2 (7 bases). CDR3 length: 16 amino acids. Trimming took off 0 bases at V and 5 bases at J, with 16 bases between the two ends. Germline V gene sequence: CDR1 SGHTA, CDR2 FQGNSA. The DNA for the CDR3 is TGTGCCAGCAGCTTAGCGGGGGGGCCAACGGTGGAGACCCAGTACTTC. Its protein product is CASSLAGGPTVETQYF.

The CDR3 here is CASSDRENSPLHF. The CDR3 DNA reads TGTGCCAGCAGTGACAGGGAGAATTCACCCCTCCACTTT. The chain is built from TRBV6-4 and TRBJ1-6; no firm D call. The CDR3 spans 13 residues. Between the trimmed V and J ends, which lost 2 bases and 7 bases, there was a span of 6 bases. Germline V lookup: CDR1 MRHNA, CDR2 SNTAGT.

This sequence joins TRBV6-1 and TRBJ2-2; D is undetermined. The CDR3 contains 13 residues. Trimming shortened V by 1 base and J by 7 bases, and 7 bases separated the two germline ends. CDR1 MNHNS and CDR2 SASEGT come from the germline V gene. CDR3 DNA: TGTGCCAGCAGTGAAGATTGGAGCGGGGAGCTGTTTTTT. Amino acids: CASSEDWSGELFF.

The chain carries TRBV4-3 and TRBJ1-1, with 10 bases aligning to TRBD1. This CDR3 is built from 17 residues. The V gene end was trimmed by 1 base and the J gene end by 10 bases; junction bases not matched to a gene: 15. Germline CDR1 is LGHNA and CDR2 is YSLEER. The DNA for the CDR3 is TGCGCCAGCAGCCAAGTCGGGACAGGGGCCCGCCAATCTGTAGCTTTCTTT. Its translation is CASSQVGTGARQSVAFF.

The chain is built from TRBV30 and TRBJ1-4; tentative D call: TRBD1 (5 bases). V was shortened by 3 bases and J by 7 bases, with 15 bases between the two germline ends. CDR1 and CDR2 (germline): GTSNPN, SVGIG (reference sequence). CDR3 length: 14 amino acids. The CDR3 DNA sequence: TGTGCCTGGAGCAACGAGGAAAGGGGTGAAAAACTGTTTTTT. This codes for CAWSNEERGEKLFF.

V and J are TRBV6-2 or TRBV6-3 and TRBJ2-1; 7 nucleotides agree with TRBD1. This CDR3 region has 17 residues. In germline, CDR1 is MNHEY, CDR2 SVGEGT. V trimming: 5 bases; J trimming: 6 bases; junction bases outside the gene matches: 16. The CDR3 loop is CASSPRQGRGIGNEQFF. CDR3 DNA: TGTGCCAGCAGTCCCCGACAGGGCCGAGGTATTGGCAATGAGCAGTTCTTC.

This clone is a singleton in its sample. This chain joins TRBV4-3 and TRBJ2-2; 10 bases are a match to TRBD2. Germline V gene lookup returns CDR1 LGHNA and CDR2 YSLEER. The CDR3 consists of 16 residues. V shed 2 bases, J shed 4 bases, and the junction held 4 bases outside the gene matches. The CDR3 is CASSQNSGGFTGELFF. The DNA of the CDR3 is TGCGCCAGCAGCCAAAATAGCGGGGGGTTCACCGGGGAGCTGTTTTTT.

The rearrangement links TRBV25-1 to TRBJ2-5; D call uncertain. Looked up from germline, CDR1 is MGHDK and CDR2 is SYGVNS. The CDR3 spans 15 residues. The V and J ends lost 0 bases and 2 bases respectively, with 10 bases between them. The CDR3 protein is CASSEYGSLQETQYF. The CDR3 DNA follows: TGTGCCAGCAGTGAATATGGCAGCCTACAAGAGACCCAGTACTTC.

The CDR3 loop reads CASSSSGYEQYF. The CDR3 DNA is TGTGCCAGCAGCTCTTCGGGTTACGAGCAGTACTTC. The chain employs TRBV7-2 and TRBJ2-7; no reliable D call. With 4 bases removed from V and 4 bases from J, the gap between germline ends came to 8 bases. Germline V gives CDR1 SGHTA, CDR2 FQGNSA. This CDR3 has 12 residues.

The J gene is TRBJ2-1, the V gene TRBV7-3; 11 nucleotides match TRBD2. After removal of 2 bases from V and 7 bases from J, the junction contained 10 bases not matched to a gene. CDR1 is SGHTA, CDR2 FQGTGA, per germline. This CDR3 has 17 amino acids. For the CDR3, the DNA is TGTGCCAGCAGCTTATTGTTACTGACTAGCGGGGAAAATGAGCAGTTCTTC. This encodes CASSLLLLTSGENEQFF.

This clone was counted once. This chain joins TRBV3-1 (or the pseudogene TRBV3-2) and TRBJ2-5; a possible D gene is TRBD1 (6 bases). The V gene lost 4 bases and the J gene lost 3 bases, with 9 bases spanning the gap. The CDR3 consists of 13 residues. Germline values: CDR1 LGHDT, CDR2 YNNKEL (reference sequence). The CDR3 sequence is CASSLDSKETQYF. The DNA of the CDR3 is TGTGCCAGCAGCCTGGACAGTAAAGAGACCCAGTACTTC.

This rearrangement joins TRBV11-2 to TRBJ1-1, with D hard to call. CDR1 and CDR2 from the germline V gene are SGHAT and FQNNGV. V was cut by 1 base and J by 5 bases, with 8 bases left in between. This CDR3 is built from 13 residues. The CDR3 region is CASSLGAGTEAFF. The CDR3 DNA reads TGTGCCAGCAGCTTAGGCGCGGGAACTGAAGCTTTCTTT.